What follows are 22 T cell receptor beta chains derived from one specimen sequenced in a study of T cells after somatic rescue of genetic block. Assay used: immunoSEQ multiplex PCR; TCRdb lists only in-frame clones, some missing. The sample lists 70,000 to 95,000 clones, just under 90% occurring once. The sample comprised peripheral blood mononuclear cells (PBMCs). These receptors originate from a young woman.

V and J are TRBV10-1 and TRBJ1-5; D ambiguous. V was trimmed by 2 bases and J by 7 bases, leaving 9 bases between them. Germline loops: CDR1 WNHNN, CDR2 SYGVQD (reference sequence). The CDR3 sequence is 13 residues long. In nucleotides, the CDR3 is TGCGCCAGCAGTGAGAGGTTGGGGCAGCCCCAGCATTTT. This translates into CASSERLGQPQHF.

This rearrangement joins TRBV19 to TRBJ1-2; D gene unclear. Germline V gene lookup returns CDR1 LNHDA and CDR2 SQIVND (reference sequence). V gave up 0 bases and J gave up 5 bases, with 10 bases separating them. The CDR3 loop spans 14 amino acids. The CDR3 spells CASSIDRTEYGYTF. The CDR3 DNA is TGTGCCAGTAGTATAGATAGGACCGAGTATGGCTACACCTTC.

The chain has TRBV4-3 and TRBJ2-2; D is unclear. In germline, CDR1 is LGHNA, CDR2 YSLEER. The CDR3 runs 16 residues. Trimming took 0 bases from V and 6 from J, leaving 14 bases between them. CDR3 in DNA: TGCGCCAGCAGCCAAGAGACTTCAAGGGCCGCCGGGGAGCTGTTTTTT. Residues: CASSQETSRAAGELFF.

The V and J genes are TRBV28 and TRBJ1-1; 8 bases line up with TRBD1. Germline CDR1 reads MDHEN; CDR2 reads SYDVKM. Trimming at V came to 3 bases and at J to 0 bases, leaving 3 bases not matched to a gene. The length of the CDR3 is 15 residues. CDR3 DNA: TGTGCCAGCAGTTTCCTGGGACAGGTGAACACTGAAGCTTTCTTT. Protein: CASSFLGQVNTEAFF. Drawing the rest from reference TRBV28 and TRBJ1-1, the complete variable domain is DVKVTQSSRYLVKRTGEKVFLECVQDMDHENMFWYRQDPGLGLRLIYFSYDVKMKEKGDIPEGYSVSREKKERFSLILESASTNQTSMYLCASSFLGQVNTEAFFGQGTRLTVV.

The chain links TRBV5-4 to TRBJ2-3; TRBD2 aligns across 13 bases. This CDR3 spans 18 amino acids. With 4 bases clipped from V and 4 bases from J, the junction kept 12 bases outside the gene matches. The V gene's germline CDR1 is SGHNT and CDR2 YYREEE (reference sequence). The CDR3 protein is CASSAGTSGTGFADTQYF. The CDR3 coding sequence is TGTGCCAGCAGCGCCGGGACTAGCGGGACCGGGTTCGCAGATACGCAGTATTTT.

Comments on this clone: Sequence at one end of the junction differs from germline and may be a read error. Distinct nucleotide sequences in the sample also encode this CDR3. The chain links TRBV5-1 to TRBJ1-1, with D perhaps matching TRBD1 (5 bases). Germline CDR1 and CDR2: SGHRS and YFSETQ. The length of the CDR3 is 12 residues. The CDR3 coding sequence is TGCGCCAGCAGCTTCAGGGATACTGAGGCTTTCTTT. Protein product: CASSFRDTEAFF.

CDR3 DNA sequence: TGTGCCAGCAGTTTAGCAGGGATGGGGGAGCTGTTTTTT. This codes for CASSLAGMGELFF. The chain employs TRBV28 and TRBJ2-2, with D tentatively TRBD1 (5 bases). This CDR3 region has 13 residues. Germline V gene lookup returns CDR1 MDHEN and CDR2 SYDVKM. With 2 bases removed from V and 8 bases from J, the gap between germline ends came to 9 bases.

V is TRBV5-1 and J is TRBJ2-7, with D perhaps TRBD1 (6 bases). CDR3 length: 13 amino acids. V shed 4 bases and J shed 8 bases, with 16 bases lying between them. Germline loops: CDR1 SGHRS, CDR2 YFSETQ. The CDR3 reads CASSPTDRLQQYF. The CDR3 DNA reads TGCGCCAGCAGCCCCACGGACAGACTCCAGCAGTACTTC.

The rearrangement uses TRBV18 and TRBJ1-4, with 9 bases identical to TRBD1. Per germline, CDR1 KGHSH and CDR2 LQKENI. The CDR3 is 15 amino acids. The junction had 9 bases not matched to a gene; V was cut back by 5 bases and J by 8 bases. CDR3 nucleotide sequence: TGTGCCAGCTCAACTCCGGGACAGGGCTGGGAAAAACTGTTTTTT. It translates to CASSTPGQGWEKLFF. Variable domain in full (rest from reference TRBV18 and TRBJ1-4): NAGVMQNPRHLVRRRGQEARLRCSPMKGHSHVYWYRQLPEEGLKFMVYLQKENIIDESGMPKERFSAEFPKEGPSILRIQQVVRGDSAAYFCASSTPGQGWEKLFFGSGTQLSVL.

The chain uses TRBV5-4 and TRBJ2-5; D could derive from TRBD1 or TRBD2 (5 bases each). V was pared by 1 base and J by 5 bases, with 15 bases between. Looked up from germline, CDR1 is SGHNT and CDR2 is YYREEE (reference sequence). The CDR3 runs to 15 residues. Written as DNA, the CDR3 is TGTGCCAGCAGCTTGAAGGTGGGGGAGCGGGAGACCCAGTACTTC. Translation: CASSLKVGERETQYF.

V usage is TRBV18 and J usage is TRBJ1-5; maybe TRBD1 (5 bases). Trimming cost V 6 bases and J 4 bases, with 16 bases left between them. This CDR3 is built from 15 residues. CDR1 and CDR2 (germline): KGHSH, LQKENI. DNA for the CDR3: TGTGCCAGCTCTAATACCGGGACTGCGAATCAGCCCCAGCATTTT. It translates to CASSNTGTANQPQHF.

V gene TRBV7-2 combines with J gene TRBJ1-1; D call uncertain. CDR3 length: 14 residues. The V end was cut by 1 base, the J end by 0 bases, with 6 bases between. CDR1 SGHTA and CDR2 FQGNSA come from the germline V gene. CDR3 sequence: CASSLVTLNTEAFF. DNA of the CDR3: TGTGCCAGCAGCTTAGTAACCCTGAACACTGAAGCTTTCTTT.

This CDR3 is CASSLTGWGLANTGELFF. The DNA for the CDR3 is TGTGCCAGCAGCTTAACTGGGTGGGGACTAGCGAACACCGGGGAGCTGTTTTTT. V usage is TRBV7-3 and J usage is TRBJ2-2, with 8 bases that match TRBD2. Trimming took 0 bases from V and 0 from J; bases not matched to a gene: 6. The CDR3 runs 18 residues. Looked up from germline, CDR1 is SGHTA and CDR2 is FQGTGA.

The V gene is TRBV11-1, the J gene TRBJ2-1; either TRBD1 or TRBD2 may supply D (5 bases each). This CDR3 spans 17 amino acids. V shed 5 bases and J shed 4 bases, with 21 bases lying between them. Germline CDR1 is SGHAT and CDR2 is FQDESV (reference sequence). The CDR3 spells CASSPRRGDGLYNEQFF. CDR3 in DNA: TGTGCCAGCAGCCCCCGTCGTGGGGACGGACTTTACAATGAGCAGTTCTTC.

The chain employs TRBV18 and TRBJ2-7; maybe TRBD2 (6 bases). V was clipped by 11 bases and J by 2 bases, with 19 bases between them. Germline V gene sequence: CDR1 KGHSH, CDR2 LQKENI. The CDR3 extends over 14 amino acids. The CDR3 is CAGTEGVRTYEQYF. In DNA form, the CDR3 reads TGTGCCGGCACGGAGGGAGTCAGAACCTACGAGCAGTACTTC.

The rearrangement links TRBV4-1 to TRBJ1-2; 7 bases are shared with TRBD1. V shed 0 bases, J shed 8 bases, and the junction held 12 bases outside the gene matches. CDR1 and CDR2 from the germline V gene are MGHRA and YSYEKL. The CDR3 has 16 residues. The CDR3 reads CASSQEQRAGGSGYTF. The CDR3 bases are TGCGCCAGCAGCCAAGAACAGAGGGCAGGGGGGTCCGGCTACACCTTC.

The chain joins TRBV4-2 to TRBJ2-6, with D unresolved. This CDR3 is 16 amino acids long. Trimming stripped 0 bases from V and 2 bases from J, with 8 bases between. In germline, CDR1 is LGHNA, CDR2 YNFKEQ. CDR3 in amino acids: CASSQDTAPGANVLTF. The CDR3 nucleotides are TGTGCCAGCAGCCAAGATACGGCACCTGGGGCCAACGTCCTGACTTTC.

The V gene is TRBV7-9, the J gene TRBJ1-2, with D perhaps TRBD1 (5 bases). The germline gives CDR1 SEHNR, CDR2 FQNEAQ (reference sequence). Trimming took 5 bases from V and 4 from J, leaving 8 bases between them. CDR3 size: 12 residues. In nucleotides, the CDR3 is TGTGCCAGCAGCCCCGGGACCTATGGCTACACCTTC. Protein: CASSPGTYGYTF.

The chain employs TRBV5-1 and TRBJ2-5; maybe TRBD2 (5 bases). Trimming shortened V by 1 base and J by 2 bases, and 9 bases separated the two germline ends. The CDR3 is made up of 14 amino acids. Germline V gene lookup returns CDR1 SGHRS and CDR2 YFSETQ. The CDR3 sequence is CASSLPSSQETQYF. DNA for the CDR3: TGCGCCAGCAGCTTGCCTAGCAGTCAAGAGACCCAGTACTTC. The full variable domain, with the rest looked up from reference TRBV5-1 and TRBJ2-5, is KAGVTQTPRYLIKTRGQQVTLSCSPISGHRSVSWYQQTPGQGLQFLFEYFSETQRNKGNFPGRFSGRQFSNSRSEMNVSTLELGDSALYLCASSLPSSQETQYFGPGTRLLVL.

The chain has TRBV6-1 and TRBJ2-5, with 7 nucleotides matching TRBD1. V lost 6 bases, J lost 7 bases, and 11 bases stayed unmatched. The CDR3 loop spans 14 amino acids. Germline lookup yields CDR1 MNHNS and CDR2 SASEGT. Here the CDR3 reads CASSLSQGEVTQYF. The CDR3 DNA is TGTGCCAGCAGCTTATCTCAGGGGGAAGTGACCCAGTACTTC.

This rearrangement joins TRBV4-3 to TRBJ2-2, with D uncertain. This CDR3 has 15 amino acids. Germline-derived CDR1 and CDR2 are LGHNA and YSLEER. The V gene lost 1 base and the J gene lost 4 bases, with 10 bases spanning the gap. This CDR3 is CASSQVRNPTGELFF. Written as DNA, the CDR3 is TGCGCCAGCAGCCAAGTTCGTAATCCCACCGGGGAGCTGTTTTTT.

The chain combines TRBV7-9 with TRBJ1-1, with 10 bases identical to TRBD1. This CDR3 is built from 11 residues. The V gene end was trimmed by 5 bases and the J gene end by 11 bases; junction bases not matched to a gene: 2. The V gene's germline CDR1 is SEHNR and CDR2 FQNEAQ (reference sequence). Here the CDR3 reads CASSEDRGAFF. CDR3 bases: TGTGCCAGCAGCGAGGACAGGGGGGCTTTCTTT.